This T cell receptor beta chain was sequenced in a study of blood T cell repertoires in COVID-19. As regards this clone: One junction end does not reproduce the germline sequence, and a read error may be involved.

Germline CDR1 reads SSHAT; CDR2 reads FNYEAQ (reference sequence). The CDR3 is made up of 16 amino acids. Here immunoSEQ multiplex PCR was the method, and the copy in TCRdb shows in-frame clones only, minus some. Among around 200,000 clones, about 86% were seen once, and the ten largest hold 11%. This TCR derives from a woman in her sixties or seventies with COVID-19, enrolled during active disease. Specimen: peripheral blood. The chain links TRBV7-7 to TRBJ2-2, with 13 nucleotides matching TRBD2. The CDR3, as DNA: TGTGCTAGCAGCTTATCAGGACTAGCGGGAGCCGGGGAGCTGTTTTTT. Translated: CASSLSGLAGAGELFF.